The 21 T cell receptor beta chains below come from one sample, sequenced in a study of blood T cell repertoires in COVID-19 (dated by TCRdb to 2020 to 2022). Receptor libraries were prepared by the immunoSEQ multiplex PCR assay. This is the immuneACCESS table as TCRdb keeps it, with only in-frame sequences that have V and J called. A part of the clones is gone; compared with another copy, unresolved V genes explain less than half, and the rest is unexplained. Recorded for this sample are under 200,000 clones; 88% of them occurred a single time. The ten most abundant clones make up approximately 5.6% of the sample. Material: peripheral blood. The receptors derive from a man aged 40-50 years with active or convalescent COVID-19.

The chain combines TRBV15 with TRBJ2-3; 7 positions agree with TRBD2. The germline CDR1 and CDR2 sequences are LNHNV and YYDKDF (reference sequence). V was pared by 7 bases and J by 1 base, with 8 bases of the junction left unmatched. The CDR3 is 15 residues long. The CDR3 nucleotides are TGTGCCACCAACGAGCGGGACCCTCGCACAGATACGCAGTATTTT. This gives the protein CATNERDPRTDTQYF.

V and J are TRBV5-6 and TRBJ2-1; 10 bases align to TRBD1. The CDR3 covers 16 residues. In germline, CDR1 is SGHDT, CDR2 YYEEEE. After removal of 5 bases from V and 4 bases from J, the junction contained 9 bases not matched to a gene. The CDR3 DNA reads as TGTGCCAGCAGTTATAGCTTGGACAGGGGGTACAATGAGCAGTTCTTC. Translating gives CASSYSLDRGYNEQFF.

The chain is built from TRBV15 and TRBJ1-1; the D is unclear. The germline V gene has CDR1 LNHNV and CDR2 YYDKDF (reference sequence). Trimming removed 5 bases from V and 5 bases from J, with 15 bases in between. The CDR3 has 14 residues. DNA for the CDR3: TGTGCCACCAGCGGCGTCGAGGAGAGGACTGAAGCTTTCTTT. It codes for CATSGVEERTEAFF.

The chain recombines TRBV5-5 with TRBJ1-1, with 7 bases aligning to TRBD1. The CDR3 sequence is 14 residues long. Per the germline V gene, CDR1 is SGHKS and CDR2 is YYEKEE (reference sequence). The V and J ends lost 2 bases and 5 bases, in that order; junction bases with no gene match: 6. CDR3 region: CASSFEGARTEAFF. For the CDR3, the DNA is TGTGCCAGCAGCTTCGAGGGGGCGCGGACTGAAGCTTTCTTT.

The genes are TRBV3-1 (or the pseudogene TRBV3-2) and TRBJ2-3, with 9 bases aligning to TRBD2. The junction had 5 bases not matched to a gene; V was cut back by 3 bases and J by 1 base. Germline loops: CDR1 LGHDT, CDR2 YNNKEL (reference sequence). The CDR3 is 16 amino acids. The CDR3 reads CASSHGRTSGTDTQYF. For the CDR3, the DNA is TGTGCCAGCAGCCATGGTCGGACTAGCGGCACAGATACGCAGTATTTT.

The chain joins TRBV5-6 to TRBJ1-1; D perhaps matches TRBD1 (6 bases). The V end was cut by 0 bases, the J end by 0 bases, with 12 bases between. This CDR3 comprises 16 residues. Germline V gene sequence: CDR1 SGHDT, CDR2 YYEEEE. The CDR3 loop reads CASSLGQGRVNTEAFF. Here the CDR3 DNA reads TGTGCCAGCAGCTTGGGGCAGGGGAGGGTGAACACTGAAGCTTTCTTT. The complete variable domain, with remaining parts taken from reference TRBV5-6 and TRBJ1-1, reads DAGVTQSPTHLIKTRGQQVTLRCSPKSGHDTVSWYQQALGQGPQFIFQYYEEEERQRGNFPDRFSGHQFPNYSSELNVNALLLGDSALYLCASSLGQGRVNTEAFFGQGTRLTVV.

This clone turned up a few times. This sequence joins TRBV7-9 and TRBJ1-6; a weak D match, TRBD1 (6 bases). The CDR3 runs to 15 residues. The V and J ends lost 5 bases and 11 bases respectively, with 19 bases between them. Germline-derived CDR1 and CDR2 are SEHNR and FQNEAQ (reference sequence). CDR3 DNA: TGTGCCAGCAGCGGTCAGGACAGTAGTTCGACACCCCTCCACTTT. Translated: CASSGQDSSSTPLHF.

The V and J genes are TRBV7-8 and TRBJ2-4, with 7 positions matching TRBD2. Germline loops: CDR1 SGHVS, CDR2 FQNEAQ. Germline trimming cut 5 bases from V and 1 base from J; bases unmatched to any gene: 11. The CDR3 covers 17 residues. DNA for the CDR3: TGTGCCAGCAGCCCCGAAGCGGGGCGAGGGGCCAAAAACATTCAGTACTTC. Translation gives CASSPEAGRGAKNIQYF.

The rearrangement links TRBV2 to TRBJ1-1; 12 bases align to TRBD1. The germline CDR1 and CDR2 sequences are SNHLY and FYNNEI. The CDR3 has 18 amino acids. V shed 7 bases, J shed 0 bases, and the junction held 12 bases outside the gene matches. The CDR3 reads CASTTGTGGFLMNTEAFF. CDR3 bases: TGTGCCAGCACGACTGGGACAGGGGGCTTTCTGATGAACACTGAAGCTTTCTTT.

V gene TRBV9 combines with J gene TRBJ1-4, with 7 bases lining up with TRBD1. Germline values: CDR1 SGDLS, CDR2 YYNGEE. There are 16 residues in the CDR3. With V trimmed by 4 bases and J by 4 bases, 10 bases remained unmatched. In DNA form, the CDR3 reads TGTGCCAGCAGCCCCGGGCAGGGGGTGGGTAATGAAAAACTGTTTTTT. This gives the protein CASSPGQGVGNEKLFF.

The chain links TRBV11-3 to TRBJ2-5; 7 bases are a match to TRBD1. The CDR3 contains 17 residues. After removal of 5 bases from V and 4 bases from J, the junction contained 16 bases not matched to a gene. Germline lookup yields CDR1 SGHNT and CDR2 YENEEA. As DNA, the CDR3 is TGTGCCAGCAGCCCGGAGACAGGGTATATGTCAGGAGAGACCCAGTACTTC. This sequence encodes CASSPETGYMSGETQYF.

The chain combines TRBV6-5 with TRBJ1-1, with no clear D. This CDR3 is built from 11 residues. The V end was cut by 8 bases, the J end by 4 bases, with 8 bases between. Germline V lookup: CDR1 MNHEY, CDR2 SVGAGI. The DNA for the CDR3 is TGTGCCAGCCTGGTCGGCACTGAAGCTTTCTTT. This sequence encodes CASLVGTEAFF.

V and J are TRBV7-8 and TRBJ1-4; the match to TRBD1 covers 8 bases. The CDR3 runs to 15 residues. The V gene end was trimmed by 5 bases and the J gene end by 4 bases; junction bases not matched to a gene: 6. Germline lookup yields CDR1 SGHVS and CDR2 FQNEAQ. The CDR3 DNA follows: TGTGCCAGCAGCCCCCGGACAGGGAGTAATGAAAAACTGTTTTTT. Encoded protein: CASSPRTGSNEKLFF.

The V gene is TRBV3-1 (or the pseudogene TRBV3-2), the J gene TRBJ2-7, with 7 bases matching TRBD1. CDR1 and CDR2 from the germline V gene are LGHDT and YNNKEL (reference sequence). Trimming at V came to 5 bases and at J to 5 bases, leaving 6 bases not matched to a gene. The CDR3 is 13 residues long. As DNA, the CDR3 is TGTGCCAGCAGCTTGACAGGGCTGGACGAGCAGTACTTC. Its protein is CASSLTGLDEQYF.

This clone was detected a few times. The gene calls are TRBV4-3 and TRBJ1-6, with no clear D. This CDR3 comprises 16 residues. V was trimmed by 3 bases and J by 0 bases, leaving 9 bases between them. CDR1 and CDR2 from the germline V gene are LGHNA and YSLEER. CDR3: CASSHQLSSYNSPLHF. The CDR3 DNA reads TGCGCCAGCAGCCACCAACTGAGCTCCTATAATTCACCCCTCCACTTT.

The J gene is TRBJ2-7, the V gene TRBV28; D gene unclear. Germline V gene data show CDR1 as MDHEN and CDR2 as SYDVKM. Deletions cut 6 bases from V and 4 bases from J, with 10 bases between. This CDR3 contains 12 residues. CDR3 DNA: TGTGCCAGCAGGAGAAGAGTATACGAGCAGTACTTC. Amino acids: CASRRRVYEQYF.

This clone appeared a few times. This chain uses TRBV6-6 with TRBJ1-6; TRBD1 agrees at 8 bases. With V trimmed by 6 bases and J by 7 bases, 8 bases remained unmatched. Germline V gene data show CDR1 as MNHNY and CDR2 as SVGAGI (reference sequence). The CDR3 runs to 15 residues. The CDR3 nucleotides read TGTGCCAGCAGCCCCGGACAGGGATACAATTCACCCCTCCACTTT. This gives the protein CASSPGQGYNSPLHF.

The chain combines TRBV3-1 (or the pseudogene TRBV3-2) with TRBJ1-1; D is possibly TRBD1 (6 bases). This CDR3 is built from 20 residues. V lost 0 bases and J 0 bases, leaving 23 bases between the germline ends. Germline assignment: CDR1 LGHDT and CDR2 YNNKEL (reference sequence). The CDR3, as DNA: TGTGCCAGCAGCCAAGAACCTGTGTGGCAAAAGAACAGGGTGAACACTGAAGCTTTCTTT. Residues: CASSQEPVWQKNRVNTEAFF.

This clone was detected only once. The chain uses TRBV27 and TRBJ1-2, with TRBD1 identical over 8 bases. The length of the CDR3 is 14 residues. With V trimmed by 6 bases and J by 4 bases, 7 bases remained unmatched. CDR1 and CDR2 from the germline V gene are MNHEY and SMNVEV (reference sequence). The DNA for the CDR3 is TGTGCCAGCAGCCCCAGGGGGCTCATCTATGGCTACACCTTC. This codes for CASSPRGLIYGYTF.

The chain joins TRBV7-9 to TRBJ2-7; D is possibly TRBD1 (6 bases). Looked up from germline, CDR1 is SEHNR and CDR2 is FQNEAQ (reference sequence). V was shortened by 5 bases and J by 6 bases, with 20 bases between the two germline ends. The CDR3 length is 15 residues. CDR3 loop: CASSPVPRGFSEQYF. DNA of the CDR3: TGTGCCAGCAGCCCCGTCCCCAGGGGTTTCTCCGAGCAGTACTTC.

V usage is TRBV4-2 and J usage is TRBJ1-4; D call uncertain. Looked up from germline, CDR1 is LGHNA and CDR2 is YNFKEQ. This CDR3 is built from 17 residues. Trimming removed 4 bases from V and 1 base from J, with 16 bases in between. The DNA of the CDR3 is TGTGCCAGCAGCCCGAGAAGCGGGGATGGAACTAATGAAAAACTGTTTTTT. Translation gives CASSPRSGDGTNEKLFF.